This T cell receptor (beta chain) derives from a study of blood T cell repertoires in COVID-19. About the research overall: Sources were T cells, B-cell-depleted T cells, or PBMCs; the material itself was cDNA or gDNA.

In the authors' workflow: Scientists estimated how many nucleated cells there were by amplifying reference gene primers. Using immunoSEQ multiplex PCR, the repertoire was profiled, and TCRdb retains in-frame clones only, with some absent. The V and J calls and the clone size are those of that table, but D and trimming were determined from the DNA. The sample records roughly 670,000 clones, about nine tenths being singletons. The sequenced material came from peripheral blood. The source of this sequence is a woman under 30 with acute or convalescent COVID-19.

The CDR3 DNA reads as TGTGCCAGCAGCGTCGGACAAATAATTTCTAACTATGGCTACACCTTC. Its protein product is CASSVGQIISNYGYTF. The V gene is TRBV5-5, the J gene TRBJ1-2; possibly TRBD1 for D (5 bases). Germline V gene sequence: CDR1 SGHKS, CDR2 YYEKEE (reference sequence). The CDR3 totals 16 residues. Between the trimmed V and J ends, which lost 4 bases and 0 bases, there was a span of 16 bases.